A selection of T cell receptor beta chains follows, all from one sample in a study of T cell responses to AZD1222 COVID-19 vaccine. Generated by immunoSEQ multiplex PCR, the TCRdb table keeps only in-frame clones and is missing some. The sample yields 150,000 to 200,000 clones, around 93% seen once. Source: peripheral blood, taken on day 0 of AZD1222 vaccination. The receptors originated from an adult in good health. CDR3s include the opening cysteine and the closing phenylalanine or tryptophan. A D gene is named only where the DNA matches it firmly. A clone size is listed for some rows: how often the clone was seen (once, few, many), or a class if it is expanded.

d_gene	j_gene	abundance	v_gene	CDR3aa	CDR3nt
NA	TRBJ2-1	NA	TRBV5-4	CASSVGTPNEQFF	TGTGCCAGCAGTGTCGGGACTCCCAATGAGCAGTTCTTC
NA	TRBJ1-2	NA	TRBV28	CASLRELNYGYTF	TGTGCCAGCCTGAGGGAGTTGAACTATGGCTACACCTTC
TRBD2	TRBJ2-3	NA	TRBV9	CASSVGRGGSRTDTQYF	TGTGCCAGCAGCGTCGGGAGGGGCGGGAGTCGCACAGATACGCAGTATTTT
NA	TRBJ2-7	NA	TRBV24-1	CATSGSGSYEQYF	TGTGCCACCAGTGGGTCCGGGTCCTACGAGCAGTACTTC
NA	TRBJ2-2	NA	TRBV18	CASSPLGTGNTGELFF	TGTGCCAGCTCACCTCTGGGGACGGGGAACACCGGGGAGCTGTTTTTT
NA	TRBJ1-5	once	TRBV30	CAWSVGGTQPQHF	TGTGCCTGGAGTGTGGGGGGCACACAGCCCCAGCATTTT
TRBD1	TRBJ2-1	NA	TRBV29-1	CSVVRDRGRNEQFF	TGCAGCGTTGTACGCGACAGGGGGCGCAATGAGCAGTTCTTC
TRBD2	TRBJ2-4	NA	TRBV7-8	CASSGGLMDIQYF	TGTGCCAGCAGCGGGGGACTAATGGACATTCAGTACTTC
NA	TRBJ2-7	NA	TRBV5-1	CASSLGLSRAPYEQYF	TGCGCCAGCAGCTTGGGACTTTCCAGGGCTCCTTACGAGCAGTACTTC
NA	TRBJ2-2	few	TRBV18	CASSPTGSAGELFF	TGTGCCAGCTCACCAACTGGGTCGGCCGGGGAGCTGTTTTTT
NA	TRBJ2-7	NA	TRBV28	CASSSPPGPQSYEQYF	TGTGCCAGCAGTTCCCCCCCCGGGCCCCAATCCTACGAGCAGTACTTC
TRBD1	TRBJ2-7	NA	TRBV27	CASSPGTGGNEQYF	TGTGCCAGCAGCCCCGGGACAGGGGGCAACGAGCAGTACTTC
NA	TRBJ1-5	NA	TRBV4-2	CASSLRGAGLNQPQHF	TGTGCCAGCAGCCTTCGGGGGGCGGGGCTTAATCAGCCCCAGCATTTT
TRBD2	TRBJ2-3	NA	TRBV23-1	CASSPSGKDTQYF	TGCGCCAGCAGCCCTAGCGGGAAAGATACGCAGTATTTT
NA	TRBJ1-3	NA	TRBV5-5	CASSLTGTSGNTIYF	TGTGCCAGCAGCTTGACAGGTACCTCTGGAAACACCATATATTTT
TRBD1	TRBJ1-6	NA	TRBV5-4	CASSLTGGQGANSPLHF	TGTGCCAGCAGTCTTACCGGAGGACAGGGGGCGAATTCACCCCTCCACTTT
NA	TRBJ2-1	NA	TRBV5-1	CASNAGFQGDNEQFF	TGCGCCAGCAATGCGGGGTTCCAAGGGGACAATGAGCAGTTCTTC
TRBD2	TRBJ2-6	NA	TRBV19	CASSKREGLGGANVLTF	TGTGCCAGTAGTAAGCGGGAGGGCCTAGGTGGGGCCAACGTCCTGACTTTC
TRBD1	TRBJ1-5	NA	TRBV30	CAWSTQGVISNQPQHF	TGTGCCTGGAGCACTCAGGGGGTTATTAGCAATCAGCCCCAGCATTTT
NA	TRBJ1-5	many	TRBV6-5	CASRIRVYSNQPQHF	TGTGCCAGCAGGATAAGGGTGTATAGCAATCAGCCCCAGCATTTT
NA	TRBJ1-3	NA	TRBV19	CASSMGREGGNTIYF	TGTGCCAGTAGTATGGGTCGGGAAGGAGGAAACACCATATATTTT
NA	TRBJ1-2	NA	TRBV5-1	CASRMRDDGYTF	TGCGCCAGCAGAATGAGGGACGATGGCTACACCTTC
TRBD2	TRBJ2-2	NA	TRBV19	CASSRRLAGGQNTGELFF	TGTGCCAGTAGTCGCCGACTAGCGGGAGGGCAGAACACCGGGGAGCTGTTTTTT
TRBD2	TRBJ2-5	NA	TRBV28	CASSLGLAGLETQYF	TGTGCCAGCAGTTTGGGACTAGCGGGATTGGAGACCCAGTACTTC
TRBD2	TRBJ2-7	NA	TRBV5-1	CASSLVAGWNYEQYF	TGCGCCAGCAGCTTGGTAGCGGGATGGAACTACGAGCAGTACTTC
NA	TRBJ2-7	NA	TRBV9	CASSVRVGEQYF	TGTGCCAGCAGCGTTCGGGTCGGCGAGCAGTACTTC
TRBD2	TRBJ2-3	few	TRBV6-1	CASSDREGTDTQYF	TGTGCCAGCAGTGATCGGGAGGGCACAGATACGCAGTATTTT
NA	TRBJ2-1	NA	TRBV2	CASRDSGYSYNEQFF	TGTGCCAGCAGGGATAGCGGTTATTCCTACAATGAGCAGTTCTTC
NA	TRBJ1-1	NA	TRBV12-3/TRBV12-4	CASSRGTEAFF	TGTGCCAGCAGTCGCGGGACTGAAGCTTTCTTT
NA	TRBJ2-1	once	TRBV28	CASSSRLDHEQFF	TGTGCCAGCAGTTCCCGACTAGACCATGAGCAGTTCTTC
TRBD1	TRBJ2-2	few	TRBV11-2	CASSPDDRATGELFF	TGTGCCAGCAGCCCGGATGACAGGGCAACCGGGGAGCTGTTTTTT
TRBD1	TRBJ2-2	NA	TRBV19	CASSIPPGQGYTGELFF	TGTGCCAGTAGTATCCCCCCGGGACAGGGTTACACCGGGGAGCTGTTTTTT
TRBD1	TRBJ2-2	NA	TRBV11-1	CASSFKQGAKTGELFF	TGTGCCAGCAGCTTTAAACAGGGGGCTAAAACCGGGGAGCTGTTTTTT
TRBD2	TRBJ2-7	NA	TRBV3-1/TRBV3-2	CASSPGLTDFRQYF	TGTGCCAGCAGCCCGGGACTAACCGACTTCCGGCAGTACTTC
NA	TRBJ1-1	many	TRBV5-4	CASSLVPGILNTEAFF	TGTGCCAGCAGCTTGGTCCCAGGAATTCTAAACACTGAAGCTTTCTTT
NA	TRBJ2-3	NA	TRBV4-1	CASSHGLTPGTDTQYF	TGCGCCAGCAGCCACGGACTCACCCCTGGCACAGATACGCAGTATTTT
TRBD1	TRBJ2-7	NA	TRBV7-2	CASSLVQGGGHEQYF	TGTGCCAGCAGCTTAGTACAGGGGGGAGGACACGAGCAGTACTTC